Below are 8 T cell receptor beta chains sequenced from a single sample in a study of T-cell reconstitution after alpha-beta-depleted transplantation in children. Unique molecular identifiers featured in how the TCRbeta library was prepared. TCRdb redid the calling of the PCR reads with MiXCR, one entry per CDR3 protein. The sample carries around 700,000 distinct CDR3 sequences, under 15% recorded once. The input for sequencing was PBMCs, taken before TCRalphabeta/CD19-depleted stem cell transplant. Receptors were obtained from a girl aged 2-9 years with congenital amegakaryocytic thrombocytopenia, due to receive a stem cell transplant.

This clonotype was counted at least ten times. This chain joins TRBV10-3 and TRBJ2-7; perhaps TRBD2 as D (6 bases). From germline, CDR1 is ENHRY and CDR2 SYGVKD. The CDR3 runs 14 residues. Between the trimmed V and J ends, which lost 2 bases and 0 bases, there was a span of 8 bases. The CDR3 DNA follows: TGTGCCATCAGTGAGCGGGGGAGCTCCTACGAGCAGTACTTC. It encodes CAISERGSSYEQYF.

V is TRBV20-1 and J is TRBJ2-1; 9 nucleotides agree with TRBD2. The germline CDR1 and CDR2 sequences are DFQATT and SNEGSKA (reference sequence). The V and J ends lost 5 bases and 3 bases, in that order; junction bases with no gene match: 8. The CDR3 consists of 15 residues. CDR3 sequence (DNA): TGCAGTGCTGGCATTAGCGGGAGATTCTACAATGAGCAGTTCTTC. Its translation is CSAGISGRFYNEQFF.

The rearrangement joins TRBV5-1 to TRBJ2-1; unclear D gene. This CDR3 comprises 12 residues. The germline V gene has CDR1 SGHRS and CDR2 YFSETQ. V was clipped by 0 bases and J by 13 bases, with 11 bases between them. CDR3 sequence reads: CASSLAGSLQFF. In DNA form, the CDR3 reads TGCGCCAGCAGCTTGGCAGGATCTCTCCAGTTCTTC.

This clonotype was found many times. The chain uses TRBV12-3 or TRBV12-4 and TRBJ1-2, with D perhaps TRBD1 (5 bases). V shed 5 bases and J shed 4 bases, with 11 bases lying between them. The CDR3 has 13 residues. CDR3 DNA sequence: TGTGCCAGCAGTGTACCGGGACTCTATGGCTACACCTTC. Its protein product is CASSVPGLYGYTF.

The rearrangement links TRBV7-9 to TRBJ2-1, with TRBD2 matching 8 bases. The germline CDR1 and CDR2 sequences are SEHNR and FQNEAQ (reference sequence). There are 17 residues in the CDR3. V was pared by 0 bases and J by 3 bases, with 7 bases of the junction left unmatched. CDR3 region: CASSLALSGTRYNEQFF. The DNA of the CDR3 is TGTGCCAGCAGCTTAGCCCTTAGCGGGACCCGCTACAATGAGCAGTTCTTC.

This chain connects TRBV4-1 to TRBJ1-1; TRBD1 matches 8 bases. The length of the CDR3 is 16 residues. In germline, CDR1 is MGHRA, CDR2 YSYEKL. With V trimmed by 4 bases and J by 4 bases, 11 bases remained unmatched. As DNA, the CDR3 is TGCGCCAGCAGCCCAGGGGGCGCGGGGGTATCCACTGAAGCTTTCTTT. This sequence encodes CASSPGGAGVSTEAFF.

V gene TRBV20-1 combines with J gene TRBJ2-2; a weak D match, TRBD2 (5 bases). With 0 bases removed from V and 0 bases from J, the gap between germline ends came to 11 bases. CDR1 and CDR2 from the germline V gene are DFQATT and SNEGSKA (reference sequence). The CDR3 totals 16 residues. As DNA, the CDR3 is TGCAGTGCTAGAGAGGGAGCACCCGCGAACACCGGGGAGCTGTTTTTT. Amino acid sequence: CSAREGAPANTGELFF.

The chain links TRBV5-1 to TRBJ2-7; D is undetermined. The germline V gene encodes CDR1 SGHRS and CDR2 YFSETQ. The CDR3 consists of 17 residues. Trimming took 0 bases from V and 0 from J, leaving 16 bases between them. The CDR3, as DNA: TGCGCCAGCAGCTTGGACCCCCCGGGCGGTAACTCCTACGAGCAGTACTTC. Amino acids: CASSLDPPGGNSYEQYF.